Presented here are 27 T cell receptor beta chains from one specimen sequenced in a study of cytomegalovirus exposure and HLA in healthy donors. The PCR used 60 Vbeta and 13 Jbeta primers. Assay used: immunoSEQ multiplex PCR; TCRdb lists only in-frame clones, some missing. Counted here are some 150,000 clones, approximately 75% occurring once; the ten biggest clones make up more than 3.5%. Material: PBMCs. The receptors shown here come from a man aged 25 to 40 in good health and CMV-seropositive.

Remarks on this clone: This sample also contains other DNA sequences that code for the same CDR3. The genes are TRBV6-5 and TRBJ1-5, with TRBD1 identical over 7 bases. Per germline, CDR1 MNHEY and CDR2 SVGAGI. The CDR3 covers 15 residues. V lost 0 bases, J lost 5 bases, and 4 bases stayed unmatched. Here the CDR3 reads CASSYSTQGDQPQHF. CDR3 bases: TGTGCCAGCAGTTACTCGACCCAGGGGGATCAGCCCCAGCATTTT.

This chain uses TRBV4-1 with TRBJ1-5; D may be TRBD1 (6 bases). The germline V gene encodes CDR1 MGHRA and CDR2 YSYEKL. Between the trimmed V and J ends, which lost 2 bases and 1 base, there was a span of 9 bases. The CDR3 sequence is 15 residues long. In DNA, the CDR3 is TGCGCCAGCAGCCAACGGACAGCCAGCAATCAGCCCCAGCATTTT. It encodes CASSQRTASNQPQHF.

The rearrangement uses TRBV9 and TRBJ2-3, with 9 bases that match TRBD2. CDR1 SGDLS and CDR2 YYNGEE come from the germline V gene. The CDR3 contains 14 residues. V gave up 7 bases and J gave up 6 bases; unmatched junction bases: 9. The CDR3 is CASGGGGASDTQYF. The CDR3 DNA follows: TGTGCCAGCGGTGGCGGGGGGGCTTCGGATACGCAGTATTTT. Full variable domain (outside the CDR3, taken from reference TRBV9 and TRBJ2-3): DSGVTQTPKHLITATGQRVTLRCSPRSGDLSVYWYQQSLDQGLQFLIQYYNGEERAKGNILERFSAQQFPDLHSELNLSSLELGDSALYFCASGGGGASDTQYFGPGTRLTVL.

J is TRBJ2-7 and V is TRBV2; D is possibly TRBD1 (5 bases). Per the germline V gene, CDR1 is SNHLY and CDR2 is FYNNEI. Trimming took 3 bases from V and 3 from J, leaving 9 bases between them. The CDR3 covers 13 residues. The CDR3 bases are TGTGCCAGCAGTGACGAGACAGTCTACGAGCAGTACTTC. This sequence encodes CASSDETVYEQYF.

This sequence joins TRBV19 and TRBJ2-1; the D gene is possibly TRBD1 (5 bases). Germline values: CDR1 LNHDA, CDR2 SQIVND (reference sequence). Deletions cut 3 bases from V and 7 bases from J, with 7 bases between. The CDR3 has 12 residues. DNA for the CDR3: TGTGCCAGTAGTATCCAGGGTAATGAGCAGTTCTTC. Residues: CASSIQGNEQFF.

This rearrangement joins TRBV7-9 to TRBJ1-1; 9 bases agree with TRBD1. Germline CDR1 and CDR2: SEHNR and FQNEAQ (reference sequence). The CDR3 runs to 16 residues. With V trimmed by 11 bases and J by 2 bases, 15 bases remained unmatched. As DNA, the CDR3 is TGTGCCTCCGCCCCGAGACAGGGGGGACTTAACACTGAAGCTTTCTTT. Translation: CASAPRQGGLNTEAFF.

This chain links TRBV9 with TRBJ1-3, with 8 bases fitting TRBD1. V shed 5 bases, J shed 0 bases, and the junction held 4 bases outside the gene matches. Germline CDR1 and CDR2: SGDLS and YYNGEE. The CDR3 spans 15 residues. DNA of the CDR3: TGTGCCAGCAGTCCTACAGGGGGCTCTGGAAACACCATATATTTT. Its protein is CASSPTGGSGNTIYF.

This rearrangement joins TRBV7-9 to TRBJ2-3, with a tentative D call TRBD2 (5 bases). Germline loops: CDR1 SEHNR, CDR2 FQNEAQ (reference sequence). The V end was cut by 7 bases, the J end by 2 bases, with 13 bases between. The CDR3 spans 14 residues. The CDR3 coding sequence is TGTGCCAGCACCACTAGAGGTGTCACAGATACGCAGTATTTT. This translates into CASTTRGVTDTQYF.

The chain employs TRBV2 and TRBJ1-6; 7 bases match TRBD1. The germline CDR1 and CDR2 sequences are SNHLY and FYNNEI. The CDR3 length is 13 residues. V shed 6 bases, J shed 7 bases, and the junction held 3 bases outside the gene matches. The CDR3 DNA follows: TGTGCCAGCAGGCGACAGGGAAATTCACCCCTCCACTTT. Translated: CASRRQGNSPLHF.

The V and J genes are TRBV9 and TRBJ1-1; D is ambiguous. Germline assignment: CDR1 SGDLS and CDR2 YYNGEE. This CDR3 is 12 amino acids long. V lost 7 bases, J lost 6 bases, and 13 bases lay in between. The CDR3 spells CASSGISSEAFF. The CDR3 DNA reads TGTGCCAGCTCGGGGATTAGTTCTGAAGCTTTCTTT. The full variable domain, in which reference TRBV9 and TRBJ1-1 provide the parts outside the CDR3, is DSGVTQTPKHLITATGQRVTLRCSPRSGDLSVYWYQQSLDQGLQFLIQYYNGEERAKGNILERFSAQQFPDLHSELNLSSLELGDSALYFCASSGISSEAFFGQGTRLTVV.

The chain joins TRBV2 to TRBJ2-7, with D possibly TRBD2 on 6 matching bases. CDR3 size: 13 residues. V was clipped by 3 bases and J by 5 bases, with 11 bases between them. From germline, CDR1 is SNHLY and CDR2 FYNNEI. Here the CDR3 reads CASSERGGDEQYF. In DNA, the CDR3 is TGTGCCAGCAGTGAGAGGGGAGGAGACGAGCAGTACTTC.

This clone was detected only a few times. The J gene is TRBJ1-1, the V gene TRBV28, with D hard to call. V gave up 6 bases and J gave up 3 bases, with 14 bases separating them. Germline CDR1 MDHEN, CDR2 SYDVKM. The CDR3 covers 14 residues. CDR3 sequence (DNA): TGTGCCAGCAGGCCCGTCGGTTTGGACACTGAAGCTTTCTTT. It encodes CASRPVGLDTEAFF.

This sequence joins TRBV4-3 and TRBJ2-5, with a tentative D call TRBD2 (5 bases). The CDR3 is 13 amino acids. The V gene's germline CDR1 is LGHNA and CDR2 YSLEER. V lost 1 base and J 3 bases, leaving 6 bases between the germline ends. CDR3 nucleotide sequence: TGCGCCAGCAGCCAAGGGCGGGAAGAGACCCAGTACTTC. Its protein product is CASSQGREETQYF.

V gene TRBV6-5 combines with J gene TRBJ2-3, with TRBD1 matching over 7 bases. V was pared by 7 bases and J by 6 bases, with 10 bases of the junction left unmatched. This CDR3 region has 14 residues. Germline CDR1 and CDR2: MNHEY and SVGAGI. The CDR3 coding sequence is TGTGCCAGCATTTCCGACAGGGAAGTTGATACGCAGTATTTT. This codes for CASISDREVDTQYF.

The chain links TRBV29-1 to TRBJ1-2; TRBD1 aligns across 7 bases. V lost 4 bases and J lost 5; bases outside the gene matches: 10. Germline V lookup: CDR1 SQVTM, CDR2 ANQGSEA. The CDR3 is made up of 14 amino acids. CDR3 nucleotide sequence: TGCAGCGTTGTTCTCGGACAGGACCAATATGGCTACACCTTC. The encoded protein is CSVVLGQDQYGYTF.

This clone was seen only once. The chain combines TRBV19 with TRBJ2-5, with D possibly TRBD1 on 5 matching bases. The CDR3 runs to 13 residues. Germline loops: CDR1 LNHDA, CDR2 SQIVND (reference sequence). V shed 4 bases and J shed 5 bases, with 11 bases lying between them. The CDR3, as DNA: TGTGCCAGTAGTACAGGACAAGCGGAGACCCAGTACTTC. Translating it yields CASSTGQAETQYF.

The V and J genes are TRBV6-1 and TRBJ2-3; tentatively, D is TRBD2 (5 bases). The CDR3 sequence is 14 residues long. Germline V gene sequence: CDR1 MNHNS, CDR2 SASEGT. V lost 3 bases and J lost 4, with 11 bases in between. CDR3 DNA sequence: TGTGCCAGCAGTGATCCGGGGAGATCAGATACGCAGTATTTT. Its translation: CASSDPGRSDTQYF.

The chain combines TRBV5-6 with TRBJ2-4; perhaps TRBD2 as D (5 bases). Germline CDR1 SGHDT, CDR2 YYEEEE. Trimming removed 2 bases at V and 3 bases at J, with 9 bases between. This CDR3 is 14 amino acids long. CDR3 nucleotides: TGTGCCAGCAGCTTTGAAGCGGTCAAAAACATTCAGTACTTC. This gives the protein CASSFEAVKNIQYF.

The chain links TRBV28 to TRBJ1-5, with D unclear. The germline CDR1 and CDR2 sequences are MDHEN and SYDVKM. V shed 3 bases and J shed 7 bases, with 4 bases lying between them. The CDR3 extends over 11 amino acids. CDR3 DNA: TGTGCCAGCAGTTTGTCGCAGCCCCAGCATTTT. Translating gives CASSLSQPQHF. Using reference TRBV28 and TRBJ1-5 for the parts outside the CDR3, the full variable domain is DVKVTQSSRYLVKRTGEKVFLECVQDMDHENMFWYRQDPGLGLRLIYFSYDVKMKEKGDIPEGYSVSREKKERFSLILESASTNQTSMYLCASSLSQPQHFGDGTRLSIL.

The chain couples TRBV21-1 to TRBJ1-3; TRBD1 is the table's D call and was not checked against the DNA. TRBV21-1 is termed a pseudogene. This CDR3 is built from 15 residues. The CDR3 spells CASSPRDRGSGTIYF. As DNA, the CDR3 is TGTGCCAGCAGCCCTCGGGACAGGGGATCGGGCACCATATATTTT.

The chain has TRBV9 and TRBJ1-4; D remains ambiguous. The V end lost 0 bases, the J end lost 0 bases, and 6 bases lay between the germline ends. Germline V gene data show CDR1 as SGDLS and CDR2 as YYNGEE. The CDR3 extends over 15 amino acids. The CDR3 region is CASSVGSSTNEKLFF. The CDR3, as DNA: TGTGCCAGCAGCGTAGGTAGCTCAACTAATGAAAAACTGTTTTTT.

The rearrangement joins TRBV14 to TRBJ2-5; D remains unclear. This CDR3 region has 11 residues. Germline CDR1 reads SGHDN; CDR2 reads FVKESK. V shed 3 bases and J shed 5 bases, with 4 bases lying between them. The CDR3 nucleotides are TGTGCCAGCAGCCATGGCGAGACCCAGTACTTC. Translating it yields CASSHGETQYF.

V gene TRBV27 combines with J gene TRBJ2-5; 8 bases match TRBD2. The length of the CDR3 is 14 residues. Germline V gene lookup returns CDR1 MNHEY and CDR2 SMNVEV (reference sequence). J was trimmed by 2 bases and V by 4 bases; bases with no gene match: 3. CDR3 bases: TGTGCCAGCAGTTCGCCGGGGGGGCAAGAGACCCAGTACTTC. Translation: CASSSPGGQETQYF.

The V call is TRBV9, the J call TRBJ2-1; perhaps TRBD2 as D (6 bases). Germline V CDR1 and CDR2: SGDLS, YYNGEE. The V end was cut by 4 bases, the J end by 0 bases, with 11 bases between. This CDR3 contains 15 residues. The CDR3 protein is CASSPAGSSYNEQFF. As DNA, the CDR3 is TGTGCCAGCAGCCCCGCCGGGAGCTCCTACAATGAGCAGTTCTTC. Full variable domain (rest looked up from reference TRBV9 and TRBJ2-1): DSGVTQTPKHLITATGQRVTLRCSPRSGDLSVYWYQQSLDQGLQFLIQYYNGEERAKGNILERFSAQQFPDLHSELNLSSLELGDSALYFCASSPAGSSYNEQFFGPGTRLTVL.

The chain couples TRBV4-1 to TRBJ2-5; D is uncertain. The CDR3 runs 13 residues. Germline CDR1 and CDR2: MGHRA and YSYEKL. The V end was cut by 7 bases, the J end by 5 bases, with 14 bases between. CDR3 sequence reads: CASIDWHRETQYF. The CDR3 DNA reads TGCGCCAGCATAGACTGGCACCGGGAGACCCAGTACTTC.

V is TRBV5-1 and J is TRBJ2-3; 9 bases line up with TRBD1. Germline CDR1 and CDR2: SGHRS and YFSETQ. There are 15 residues in the CDR3. J lost 4 bases, V lost 4 bases, and 7 bases had no gene match. The CDR3 coding sequence is TGCGCCAGCAGCGTGCAACGACAGGGGGCAGATACGCAGTATTTT. This encodes CASSVQRQGADTQYF. Variable domain in full (rest from reference TRBV5-1 and TRBJ2-3): KAGVTQTPRYLIKTRGQQVTLSCSPISGHRSVSWYQQTPGQGLQFLFEYFSETQRNKGNFPGRFSGRQFSNSRSEMNVSTLELGDSALYLCASSVQRQGADTQYFGPGTRLTVL.

For the CDR3, the DNA is TGTGCCAGCAAGCCAGGGAACGGCTATGGCTACACCTTC. It codes for CASKPGNGYGYTF. This chain links TRBV27 with TRBJ1-2; a possible D gene is TRBD1 (5 bases). Germline V gene data show CDR1 as MNHEY and CDR2 as SMNVEV (reference sequence). CDR3 size: 13 residues. Deletions cut 7 bases from V and 4 bases from J, with 13 bases between.